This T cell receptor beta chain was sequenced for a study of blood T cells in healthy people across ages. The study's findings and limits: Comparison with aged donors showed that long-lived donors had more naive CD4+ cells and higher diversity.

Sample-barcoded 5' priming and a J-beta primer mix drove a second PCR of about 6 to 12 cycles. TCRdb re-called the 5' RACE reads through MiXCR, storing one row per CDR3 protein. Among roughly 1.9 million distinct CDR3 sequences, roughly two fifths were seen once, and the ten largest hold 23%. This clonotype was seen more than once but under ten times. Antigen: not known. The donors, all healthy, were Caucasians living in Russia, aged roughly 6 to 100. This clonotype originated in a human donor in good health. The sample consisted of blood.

CDR3 residues: CASGSTTGIYEQYF. The CDR3 DNA is TGTGCTAGTGGTTCCACGACAGGGATCTACGAGCAGTACTTC. The V call is TRBV12-5, the J call TRBJ2-7; 7 nucleotides line up with TRBD1. The CDR3 contains 14 residues. V lost 4 bases, J lost 3 bases, and 6 bases stayed unmatched. Looked up from germline, CDR1 is LGHNT and CDR2 is FRNRAP.